This T cell receptor (beta chain) came from a study of blood T cell repertoires in COVID-19. Background on the study: PBMCs, B-cell-depleted T cells, or T cells provided the cDNA or gDNA that made up the material.

The CDR3 spans 13 residues. The germline V gene has CDR1 MGHRA and CDR2 YSYEKL. The V end lost 1 base, the J end lost 5 bases, and 6 bases lay between the germline ends. The method was immunoSEQ multiplex PCR; TCRdb's version includes in-frame clones alone and lacks a portion of them. Here the sample spans about 210,000 clones, less than 90% being singletons. The chain joins TRBV4-1 to TRBJ1-5; D is unclear. This sequence originates from a young woman who had been exposed to COVID-19. The sequenced sample was PBMCs or T cells enriched from blood (not recorded which). In DNA, the CDR3 is TGCGCCAGCAGCCAAGGTATCGATCAGCCCCAGCATTTT. Translation gives CASSQGIDQPQHF.